These 15 T cell receptor beta chains share one sample of origin, sequenced in a study of T-cell reconstitution after alpha-beta-depleted transplantation in children. Preparation of the TCRbeta library involved a method that used unique molecular identifiers. Each CDR3 protein gets one entry after TCRdb re-called the PCR reads with MiXCR. The repertoire holds approximately 350,000 distinct CDR3 sequences, with approximately 10% as singletons. The specimen comprised PBMCs from the stem cell graft donor, sampled from the stem cell graft. The receptors originated from a human donor who donated a stem cell graft to a child with acute lymphoblastic leukemia.

This clonotype was counted between two and nine times. V and J are TRBV29-1 and TRBJ2-3; 7 nucleotides agree with TRBD2. Losses at the gene ends were 4 bases for V and 6 bases for J; bases not matched to a gene: 16. Per the germline V gene, CDR1 is SQVTM and CDR2 is ANQGSEA. The CDR3 extends over 16 amino acids. The CDR3 protein is CSVGVPEFYGGDTQYF. In DNA, the CDR3 is TGCAGCGTTGGAGTCCCCGAGTTTTACGGGGGGGATACGCAGTATTTT.

Only a few counts were recorded for this clonotype. This sequence joins TRBV12-3 or TRBV12-4 and TRBJ1-4; maybe TRBD1 (5 bases). There are 14 residues in the CDR3. Trimming cost V 5 bases and J 8 bases, with 15 bases left between them. The CDR3 is CASSGRGAREKLFF. In DNA form, the CDR3 reads TGTGCCAGCAGTGGACGCGGGGCTAGGGAAAAACTGTTTTTT.

This chain joins TRBV20-1 and TRBJ2-4; D ambiguous. CDR1 and CDR2 (germline): DFQATT, SNEGSKA (reference sequence). V was clipped by 0 bases and J by 0 bases, with 12 bases between them. CDR3 length equals 16 residues. CDR3 in amino acids: CSARDSVELAKNIQYF. The CDR3 nucleotides are TGCAGTGCTAGAGATTCTGTAGAACTAGCCAAAAACATTCAGTACTTC.

This clonotype was seen more than once but under ten times. The chain has TRBV6-2 or TRBV6-3 and TRBJ2-3, with TRBD2 matching 16 bases. Per germline, CDR1 MNHEY and CDR2 SVGEGT. CDR3 length equals 22 residues. V was clipped by 0 bases and J by 1 base; unmatched bases: 13. DNA for the CDR3: TGTGCCAGCAGTTACTCGACGGTTCCGGGACTAGCGGGAGGGGGTGGCACAGATACGCAGTATTTT. Residues: CASSYSTVPGLAGGGGTDTQYF.

This chain joins TRBV20-1 and TRBJ1-2; 8 bases are a match to TRBD1. The trim removed 1 base at V and 8 bases at J, leaving 6 bases unmatched. Per the germline V gene, CDR1 is DFQATT and CDR2 is SNEGSKA (reference sequence). The CDR3 is 13 amino acids. This chain's CDR3 is CSARAADRAGYTF. The DNA of the CDR3 is TGCAGTGCTAGAGCTGCGGACAGGGCGGGCTACACCTTC.

The chain employs TRBV6-1 and TRBJ2-1; possibly TRBD2 for D (6 bases). CDR1 and CDR2 from the germline V gene are MNHNS and SASEGT. Trimming took off 4 bases at V and 9 bases at J, with 22 bases between the two ends. CDR3 size: 16 residues. The CDR3 nucleotides read TGTGCCAGCAGTGGGTCTAGAGACGGGAGTTGGGGTGAGCAGTTCTTC. Translating gives CASSGSRDGSWGEQFF.

Notes on this clonotype: A clone one base away is much larger, so this may be a read error. V and J are TRBV3-1 and TRBJ2-3; perhaps TRBD2 as D (5 bases). The V gene's germline CDR1 is LGHDT and CDR2 YNNKEL (reference sequence). CDR3 length: 14 residues. The DNA of the CDR3 is TGTGCCTGCAGCCAAACTAGAACCACAGATACGCAGTATTTT. Its translation: CACSQTRTTDTQYF.

This rearrangement joins TRBV27 to TRBJ1-4; D is unclear. The germline CDR1 and CDR2 sequences are MNHEY and SMNVEV (reference sequence). V was clipped by 9 bases and J by 0 bases, with 8 bases between them. The CDR3 consists of 13 residues. The CDR3 here is CASSGPTNEKLFF. In DNA, the CDR3 is TGTGCCAGTTCAGGTCCAACTAATGAAAAACTGTTTTTT.

This clonotype was picked up a small number of times. This rearrangement joins TRBV5-1 to TRBJ2-1; TRBD2 aligns across 10 bases. Germline V gives CDR1 SGHRS, CDR2 YFSETQ. Unmatched junction bases numbered 17, after V lost 7 bases and J lost 10 bases. CDR3 size: 16 residues. As DNA, the CDR3 is TGCGCCAGCGCATTCTTGACTAGCGGGTCCCAAGGAGAGCAGTTCTTC. Residues: CASAFLTSGSQGEQFF.

The gene calls are TRBV28 and TRBJ2-3; the match to TRBD1 covers 9 bases. V lost 5 bases to trimming and J lost 2 bases; unmatched junction nucleotides: 5. The length of the CDR3 is 15 residues. The germline gives CDR1 MDHEN, CDR2 SYDVKM. The CDR3, as DNA: TGTGCCAGCAGTGGGGACAGGGCAAACACAGATACGCAGTATTTT. This translates into CASSGDRANTDTQYF. The variable domain in full, with the rest retrieved from reference TRBV28 and TRBJ2-3, is DVKVTQSSRYLVKRTGEKVFLECVQDMDHENMFWYRQDPGLGLRLIYFSYDVKMKEKGDIPEGYSVSREKKERFSLILESASTNQTSMYLCASSGDRANTDTQYFGPGTRLTVL.

This clonotype was observed a few times. V and J are TRBV29-1 and TRBJ2-7; a weak D match, TRBD2 (5 bases). The CDR3 sequence is 13 residues long. The germline V gene encodes CDR1 SQVTM and CDR2 ANQGSEA. Trimming shortened V by 4 bases and J by 6 bases, and 16 bases separated the two germline ends. Here the CDR3 DNA reads TGCAGCGTTGTAGAGGTAGGAGGCAGCGAGCAGTACTTC. This translates into CSVVEVGGSEQYF.

This rearrangement joins TRBV27 to TRBJ2-5, with D unclear. Trimming removed 0 bases from V and 7 bases from J, with 12 bases in between. This CDR3 spans 14 amino acids. Germline CDR1 and CDR2: MNHEY and SMNVEV (reference sequence). The CDR3 reads CASSLSIGLGTQYF. The CDR3 DNA follows: TGTGCCAGCAGTTTATCGATTGGGTTGGGGACCCAGTACTTC.

This clonotype was seen many times. This chain connects TRBV4-2 to TRBJ2-3; 8 bases are shared with TRBD2. In germline, CDR1 is LGHNA, CDR2 YNFKEQ. This CDR3 has 17 residues. The trim removed 4 bases at V and 1 base at J, leaving 10 bases unmatched. The CDR3 protein is CASSPVAGSTGTDTQYF. The CDR3 nucleotides read TGTGCCAGCAGCCCTGTAGCGGGATCCACTGGCACAGATACGCAGTATTTT.

The gene calls are TRBV29-1 and TRBJ2-5; a weak D match, TRBD2 (5 bases). CDR1 and CDR2 from the germline V gene are SQVTM and ANQGSEA. Trimming removed 1 base at V and 4 bases at J, with 7 bases between. CDR3 size: 12 residues. CDR3 DNA sequence: TGCAGCGTTGAAGTAGGAGGAGAGACCCAGTACTTC. Its protein is CSVEVGGETQYF. Supplemented by reference TRBV29-1 and TRBJ2-5, the full variable domain reads SAVISQKPSRDICQRGTSLTIQCQVDSQVTMMFWYRQQPGQSLTLIATANQGSEATYESGFVIDKFPISRPNLTFSTLTVSNMSPEDSSIYLCSVEVGGETQYFGPGTRLLVL.

The chain couples TRBV7-9 to TRBJ2-7; no reliable D call. Germline assignment: CDR1 SEHNR and CDR2 FQNEAQ (reference sequence). Trimming removed 6 bases at V and 4 bases at J, with 16 bases between. CDR3 length equals 14 residues. The CDR3 DNA is TGTGCCAGCAGTCCTATAGACCAGTCGTACGAGCAGTACTTC. Translation gives CASSPIDQSYEQYF.